The next 4 T cell receptor beta chains were all read from a single sample in a study of T-cell reconstitution after alpha-beta-depleted transplantation in children listed by TCRdb under 2016. The method behind the library was PCR. Sequencing instrument: Illumina HiSeq 2500. TCR libraries were prepared with molecular barcoding, using unique molecular identifiers to normalize TCRbeta repertoire quantification. TCRdb reworked the public reads: Q25 trimming with fastp, MiXCR clone assembly, productive beta chains retained. Each entry is one CDR3 protein sequence, shown with its most common DNA and genes. Recorded for this sample are a few hundred thousand distinct CDR3 sequences; 20% to 30% of them occurred a single time. The ten largest clonotypes hold less than 40% of the sample. This specimen's treatment or condition label, per the study, means: allogeneic hematopoietic cell transplantation with graft depleted of TCRalphabeta T cells and CD19 B cells.

Sequenced material: PBMCs, taken before TCRalphabeta/CD19-depleted stem cell transplant. Every receptor here comes from a boy under three years old with Wiskott-Aldrich syndrome, due to receive a stem cell transplant.

This clonotype has just a few counts. The J gene is TRBJ2-3, the V gene TRBV12-3 or TRBV12-4; 7 bases are shared with TRBD1. After removal of 8 bases from V and 3 bases from J, the junction contained 8 bases not matched to a gene. This CDR3 has 14 amino acids. The CDR3 DNA is TGTGCCAGCTGTATCCCAGGGGGTACAGATACGCAGTATTTT. This sequence encodes CASCIPGGTDTQYF.

V usage is TRBV15 and J usage is TRBJ2-1, with D possibly TRBD2 on 5 matching bases. There are 13 residues in the CDR3. The V end lost 3 bases, the J end lost 10 bases, and 13 bases lay between the germline ends. CDR1 is LNHNV and CDR2 is YYDKDF in the germline V gene (reference sequence). This CDR3 reads CATSSWGCGEQFF. The CDR3 DNA sequence: TGTGCCACCAGCAGTTGGGGATGCGGGGAGCAGTTCTTC.

The CDR3 nucleotides are TGCAGTGCTAGCCGGGAGGGAAGACCCGAGAATCTTCAGTTCTTC. Translated: CSASREGRPENLQFF. This chain links TRBV20-1 with TRBJ2-1, with 8 bases that match TRBD2. CDR1 DFQATT and CDR2 SNEGSKA come from the germline V gene (reference sequence). This CDR3 has 15 residues. V trimming: 3 bases; J trimming: 13 bases; junction bases outside the gene matches: 17.

This clonotype occurred a few times. J is TRBJ1-4 and V is TRBV11-2; D might be TRBD1 (6 bases). Germline V lookup: CDR1 SGHAT, CDR2 FQNNGV. The CDR3 totals 16 residues. Trimming took 1 base from V and 8 from J, leaving 17 bases between them. The CDR3 reads CASSLGGRGRREKLFF. The DNA of the CDR3 is TGTGCCAGCAGCTTAGGGGGCCGGGGGCGCCGAGAAAAACTGTTTTTT. Full variable domain (rest looked up from reference TRBV11-2 and TRBJ1-4): EAGVAQSPRYKIIEKRQSVAFWCNPISGHATLYWYQQILGQGPKLLIQFQNNGVVDDSQLPKDRFSAERLKGVDSTLKIQPAKLEDSAVYLCASSLGGRGRREKLFFGSGTQLSVL.